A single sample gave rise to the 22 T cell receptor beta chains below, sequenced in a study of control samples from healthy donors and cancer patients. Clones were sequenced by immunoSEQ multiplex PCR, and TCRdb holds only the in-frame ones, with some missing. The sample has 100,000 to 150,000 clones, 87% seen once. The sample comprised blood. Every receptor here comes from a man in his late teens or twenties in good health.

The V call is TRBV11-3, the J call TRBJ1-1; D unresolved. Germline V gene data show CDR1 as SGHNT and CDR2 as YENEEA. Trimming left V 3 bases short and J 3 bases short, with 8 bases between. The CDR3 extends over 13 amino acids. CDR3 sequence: CASSFRPDTEAFF. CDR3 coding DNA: TGTGCCAGCAGCTTCAGACCGGACACTGAAGCTTTCTTT.

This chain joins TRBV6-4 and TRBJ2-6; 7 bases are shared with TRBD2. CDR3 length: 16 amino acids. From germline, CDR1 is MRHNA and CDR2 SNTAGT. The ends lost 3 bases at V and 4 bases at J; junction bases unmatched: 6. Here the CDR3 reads CASSEEGGWGANVLTF. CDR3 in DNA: TGTGCCAGCAGTGAAGAGGGAGGGTGGGGGGCCAACGTCCTGACTTTC.

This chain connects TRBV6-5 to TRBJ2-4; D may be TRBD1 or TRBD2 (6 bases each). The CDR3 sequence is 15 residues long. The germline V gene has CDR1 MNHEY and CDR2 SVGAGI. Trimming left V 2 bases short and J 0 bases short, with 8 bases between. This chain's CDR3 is CASSYRGLAKNIQYF. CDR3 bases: TGTGCCAGCAGTTACCGGGGGCTAGCCAAAAACATTCAGTACTTC.

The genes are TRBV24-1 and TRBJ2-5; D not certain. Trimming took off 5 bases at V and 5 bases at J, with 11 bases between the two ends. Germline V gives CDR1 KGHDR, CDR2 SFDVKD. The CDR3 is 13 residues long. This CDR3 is CATSANKPETQYF. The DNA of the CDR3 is TGTGCCACCAGTGCCAATAAACCGGAGACCCAGTACTTC.

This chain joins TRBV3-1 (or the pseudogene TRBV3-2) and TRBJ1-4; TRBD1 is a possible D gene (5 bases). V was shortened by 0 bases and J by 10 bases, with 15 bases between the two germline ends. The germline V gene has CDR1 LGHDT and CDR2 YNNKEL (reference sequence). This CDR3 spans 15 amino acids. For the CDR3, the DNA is TGTGCCAGCAGCCAAGAAGGGGCAGCTAGAGGAAAACTGTTTTTT. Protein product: CASSQEGAARGKLFF.

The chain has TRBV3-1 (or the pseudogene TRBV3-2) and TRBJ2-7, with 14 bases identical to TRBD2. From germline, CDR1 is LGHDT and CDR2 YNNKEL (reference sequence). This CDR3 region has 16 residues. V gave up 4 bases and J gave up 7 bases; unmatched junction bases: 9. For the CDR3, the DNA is TGTGCCAGCAGCCGGGGACTAGCGGGAGTAGTGAGGGAGCAGTACTTC. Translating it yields CASSRGLAGVVREQYF.

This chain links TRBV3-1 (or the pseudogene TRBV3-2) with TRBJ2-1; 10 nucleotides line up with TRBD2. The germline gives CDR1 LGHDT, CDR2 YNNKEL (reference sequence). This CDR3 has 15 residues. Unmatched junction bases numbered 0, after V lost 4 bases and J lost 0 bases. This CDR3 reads CASSPSGSSYNEQFF. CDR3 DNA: TGTGCCAGCAGCCCTAGCGGGAGCTCCTACAATGAGCAGTTCTTC.

The CDR3 region has the DNA TGTGCCAGCAGCTCCCCGGGACTAGCAGCAGATACGCAGTATTTT. Its translation: CASSSPGLAADTQYF. The chain carries TRBV7-3 and TRBJ2-3; 9 bases match TRBD2. Germline CDR1 reads SGHTA; CDR2 reads FQGTGA. J gave up 4 bases and V 4 bases, and 6 bases lay outside the gene matches. CDR3 length equals 15 residues.

The CDR3 sequence is CASSLLVIGGYTF. DNA of the CDR3: TGTGCCAGCAGCTTATTGGTGATCGGGGGCTACACCTTC. V is TRBV7-9 and J is TRBJ1-2; D unresolved. The germline V gene has CDR1 SEHNR and CDR2 FQNEAQ (reference sequence). This CDR3 has 13 residues. Trimming left V 2 bases short and J 8 bases short, with 12 bases between.

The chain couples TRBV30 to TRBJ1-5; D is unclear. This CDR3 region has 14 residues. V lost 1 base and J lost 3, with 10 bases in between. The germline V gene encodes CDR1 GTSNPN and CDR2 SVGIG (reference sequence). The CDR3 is CAWSESRSNQPQHF. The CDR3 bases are TGTGCCTGGAGTGAATCAAGGTCCAATCAGCCCCAGCATTTT.

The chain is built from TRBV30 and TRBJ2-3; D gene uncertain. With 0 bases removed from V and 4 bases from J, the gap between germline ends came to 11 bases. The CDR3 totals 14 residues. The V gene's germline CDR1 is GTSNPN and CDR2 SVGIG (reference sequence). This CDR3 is CAWSVRGRSDTQYF. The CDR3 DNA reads TGTGCCTGGAGTGTAAGAGGAAGATCAGATACGCAGTATTTT.

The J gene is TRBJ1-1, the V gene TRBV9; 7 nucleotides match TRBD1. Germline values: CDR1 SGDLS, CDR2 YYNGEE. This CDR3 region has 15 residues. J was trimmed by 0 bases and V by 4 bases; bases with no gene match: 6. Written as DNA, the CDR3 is TGTGCCAGCAGCACGATGACAGGGCTGAACACTGAAGCTTTCTTT. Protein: CASSTMTGLNTEAFF.

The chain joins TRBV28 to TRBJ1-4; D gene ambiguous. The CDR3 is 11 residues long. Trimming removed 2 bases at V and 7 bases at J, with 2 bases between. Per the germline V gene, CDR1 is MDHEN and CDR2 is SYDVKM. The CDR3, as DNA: TGTGCCAGCAGTTTAAGTGAAAAACTGTTTTTT. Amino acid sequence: CASSLSEKLFF.

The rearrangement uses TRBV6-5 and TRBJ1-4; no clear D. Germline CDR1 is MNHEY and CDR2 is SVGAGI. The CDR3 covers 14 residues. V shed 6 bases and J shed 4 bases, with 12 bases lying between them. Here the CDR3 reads CASSLGLGNEKLFF. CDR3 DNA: TGTGCCAGCAGCTTAGGGTTGGGTAATGAAAAACTGTTTTTT.

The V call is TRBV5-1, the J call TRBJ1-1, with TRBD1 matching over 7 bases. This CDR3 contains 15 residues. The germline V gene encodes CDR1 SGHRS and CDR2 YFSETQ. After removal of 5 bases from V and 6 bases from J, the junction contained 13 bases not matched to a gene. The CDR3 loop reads CASSSGQIKIAEAFF. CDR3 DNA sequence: TGCGCCAGCAGTTCGGGACAGATTAAGATCGCTGAAGCTTTCTTT.

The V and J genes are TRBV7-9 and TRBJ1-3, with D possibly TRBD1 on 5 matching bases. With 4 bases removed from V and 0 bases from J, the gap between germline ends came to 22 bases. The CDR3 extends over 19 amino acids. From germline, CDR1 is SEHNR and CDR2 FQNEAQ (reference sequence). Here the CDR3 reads CASSSGEGPGRVSGNTIYF. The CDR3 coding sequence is TGTGCCAGCAGCTCCGGAGAGGGGCCGGGACGGGTCTCTGGAAACACCATATATTTT.

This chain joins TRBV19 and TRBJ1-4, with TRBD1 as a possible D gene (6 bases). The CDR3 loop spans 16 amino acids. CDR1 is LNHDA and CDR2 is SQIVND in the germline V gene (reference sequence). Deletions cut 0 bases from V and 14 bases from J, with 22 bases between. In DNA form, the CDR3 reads TGTGCCAGTAGTATAGATCCGGGAGGGGGGCCGGCCGAGCTGTTTTTT. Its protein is CASSIDPGGGPAELFF.

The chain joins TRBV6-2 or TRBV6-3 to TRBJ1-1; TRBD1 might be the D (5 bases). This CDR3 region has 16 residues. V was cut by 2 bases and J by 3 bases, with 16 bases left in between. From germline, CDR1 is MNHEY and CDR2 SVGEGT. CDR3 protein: CASSYDRQGGDTEAFF. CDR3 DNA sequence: TGTGCCAGCAGTTACGATCGTCAGGGTGGTGACACTGAAGCTTTCTTT.

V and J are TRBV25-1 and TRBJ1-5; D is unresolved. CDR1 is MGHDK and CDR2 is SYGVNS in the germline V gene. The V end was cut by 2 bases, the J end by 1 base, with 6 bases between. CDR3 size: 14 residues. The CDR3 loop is CASSEPNSNQPQHF. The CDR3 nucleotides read TGTGCCAGCAGTGAACCCAACAGCAATCAGCCCCAGCATTTT. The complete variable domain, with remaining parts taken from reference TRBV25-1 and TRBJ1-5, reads EADIYQTPRYLVIGTGKKITLECSQTMGHDKMYWYQQDPGMELHLIHYSYGVNSTEKGDLSSESTVSRIRTEHFPLTLESARPSHTSQYLCASSEPNSNQPQHFGDGTRLSIL.

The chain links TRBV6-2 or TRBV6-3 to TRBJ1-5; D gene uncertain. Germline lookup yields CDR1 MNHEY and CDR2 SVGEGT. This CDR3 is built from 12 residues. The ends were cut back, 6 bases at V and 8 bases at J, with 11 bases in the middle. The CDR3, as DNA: TGTGCCAGCAGCCCCCTGAGGGAGCCCCAGCATTTT. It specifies CASSPLREPQHF.

The CDR3 sequence is CAIMPGTGNTIYF. CDR3 bases: TGTGCCATCATGCCAGGGACTGGAAACACCATATATTTT. V is TRBV10-3 and J is TRBJ1-3; D might be TRBD1 (5 bases). This CDR3 region has 13 residues. V shed 7 bases and J shed 2 bases, with 9 bases lying between them. CDR1 ENHRY and CDR2 SYGVKD come from the germline V gene.

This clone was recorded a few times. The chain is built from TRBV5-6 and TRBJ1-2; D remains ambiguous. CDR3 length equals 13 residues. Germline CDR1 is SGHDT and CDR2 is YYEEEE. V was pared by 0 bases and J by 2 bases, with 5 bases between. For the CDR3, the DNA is TGTGCCAGCAGCTTGGTCGGGAACTATGGCTACACCTTC. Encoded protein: CASSLVGNYGYTF.